These 14 T cell receptor beta chains came from one sample sequenced in a study of cytomegalovirus exposure and HLA in healthy donors. Produced via immunoSEQ multiplex PCR; TCRdb's table is partial and in-frame only. This table holds 150,000 to 200,000 clones, 86% found once. Sequencing was carried out using PBMCs. The receptors stem from a man aged 18 to 35 in good health and CMV-seropositive.

The rearrangement links TRBV30 to TRBJ1-1, with 7 nucleotides matching TRBD1. CDR1 GTSNPN and CDR2 SVGIG come from the germline V gene (reference sequence). This CDR3 region has 13 residues. Trimming cost V 5 bases and J 1 base; bases outside gene matches: 4. The CDR3 bases are TGTGCCTGGGGGGGACAGCAGAACACTGAAGCTTTCTTT. It encodes CAWGGQQNTEAFF.

The V gene is TRBV5-1, the J gene TRBJ2-7, with D maybe TRBD1 (5 bases). Germline V CDR1 and CDR2: SGHRS, YFSETQ. The CDR3 has 16 residues. Deletions cut 0 bases from V and 3 bases from J, with 16 bases between. DNA for the CDR3: TGCGCCAGCAGCTTGGCCCCCGACAGACAAGTCTACGAGCAGTACTTC. Its protein product is CASSLAPDRQVYEQYF. Complete variable domain (other parts from reference TRBV5-1 and TRBJ2-7): KAGVTQTPRYLIKTRGQQVTLSCSPISGHRSVSWYQQTPGQGLQFLFEYFSETQRNKGNFPGRFSGRQFSNSRSEMNVSTLELGDSALYLCASSLAPDRQVYEQYFGPGTRLTVT.

The rearrangement uses TRBV5-6 and TRBJ1-2; 9 bases match TRBD1. V dropped 9 bases and J dropped 8; count of bases not matched to a gene: 20. The germline V gene has CDR1 SGHDT and CDR2 YYEEEE. This CDR3 comprises 16 residues. CDR3 sequence (DNA): TGTGCCACCTTGTCCCGGGACAGGGACCGTTTGTTCGGCTACACCTTC. Amino acid sequence: CATLSRDRDRLFGYTF.

The rearrangement joins TRBV5-1 to TRBJ1-5, with 7 bases that match TRBD1. The junction had 5 bases not matched to a gene; V was cut back by 2 bases and J by 3 bases. The length of the CDR3 is 15 residues. Germline-derived CDR1 and CDR2 are SGHRS and YFSETQ. The CDR3 loop reads CASSFGDSNNQPQHF. The CDR3 DNA reads as TGCGCCAGCAGCTTCGGGGACAGTAACAATCAGCCCCAGCATTTT.

The CDR3 DNA is TGTGCCAGCAGCCCCTGGGGGGGACAATCCTACGAGCAGTACTTC. Translating it yields CASSPWGGQSYEQYF. The V gene is TRBV9, the J gene TRBJ2-7; D might be TRBD2 (7 bases). The CDR3 extends over 15 amino acids. V was clipped by 4 bases and J by 1 base, with 15 bases between them. Germline V gene sequence: CDR1 SGDLS, CDR2 YYNGEE.

V gene TRBV30 combines with J gene TRBJ1-2; weak D call: TRBD1 (6 bases). Germline V gene sequence: CDR1 GTSNPN, CDR2 SVGIG (reference sequence). V was clipped by 3 bases and J by 4 bases, with 15 bases between them. The CDR3 has 14 amino acids. The CDR3 reads CAWRSQGDRYGYTF. CDR3 DNA: TGTGCCTGGAGATCACAGGGTGATCGCTATGGCTACACCTTC.

The J gene is TRBJ1-1, the V gene TRBV19; TRBD1 matches 10 bases. Trimming at V came to 6 bases and at J to 5 bases, leaving 9 bases not matched to a gene. This CDR3 region has 15 residues. Germline-derived CDR1 and CDR2 are LNHDA and SQIVND (reference sequence). In DNA form, the CDR3 reads TGTGCCAGTAGGGAGACAGGGGGCGAGAGGACTGAAGCTTTCTTT. Its protein product is CASRETGGERTEAFF.

This rearrangement joins TRBV10-3 to TRBJ2-5; TRBD2 might be the D (6 bases). The germline CDR1 and CDR2 sequences are ENHRY and SYGVKD. V was pared by 10 bases and J by 5 bases, with 20 bases between. This CDR3 comprises 14 residues. The DNA for the CDR3 is TGTGCCACCCGAAGGGAGGTGGTGGAGGAGACCCAGTACTTC. This gives the protein CATRREVVEETQYF.

The rearrangement links TRBV9 to TRBJ2-7; D possibly corresponds to TRBD1 (5 bases). The CDR3 sequence is 15 residues long. Between the trimmed V and J ends, which lost 3 bases and 2 bases, there was a span of 15 bases. CDR1 is SGDLS, CDR2 YYNGEE, per germline. For the CDR3, the DNA is TGTGCCAGCAGCGCCCGACTGGGGCGGACCTACGAGCAGTACTTC. It translates to CASSARLGRTYEQYF.

The chain combines TRBV5-4 with TRBJ1-2; the match to TRBD1 covers 12 bases. The CDR3 is 16 amino acids. Trimming removed 4 bases from V and 5 bases from J; junction bases left unmatched: 9. Germline lookup yields CDR1 SGHNT and CDR2 YYREEE (reference sequence). In nucleotides, the CDR3 is TGTGCCAGCAGCGGGCCGGGACAGGGGGCAAATTATGGCTACACCTTC. Its protein is CASSGPGQGANYGYTF.

Of note for this clone: The sample carries other DNA sequences with the same CDR3. The gene calls are TRBV27 and TRBJ1-4, with no clear D. The V gene lost 5 bases and the J gene lost 8 bases, with 15 bases spanning the gap. The germline gives CDR1 MNHEY, CDR2 SMNVEV (reference sequence). The CDR3 totals 14 residues. CDR3: CASSPSWGGEKLFF. The CDR3 region has the DNA TGTGCCAGCAGTCCGTCGTGGGGAGGGGAAAAACTGTTTTTT.

The chain recombines TRBV28 with TRBJ2-7; weak D call: TRBD1 (5 bases). CDR3 length: 14 residues. Germline CDR1 and CDR2: MDHEN and SYDVKM. Trimming left V 2 bases short and J 2 bases short, with 10 bases between. The CDR3: CASSLLPRAYEQYF. CDR3 nucleotide sequence: TGTGCCAGCAGTTTACTCCCCAGGGCCTACGAGCAGTACTTC.

In its sample, this clone was seen once. J is TRBJ1-2 and V is TRBV9; 7 bases are a match to TRBD1. Germline assignment: CDR1 SGDLS and CDR2 YYNGEE. The CDR3 extends over 15 amino acids. V dropped 3 bases and J dropped 3; count of bases not matched to a gene: 8. The DNA for the CDR3 is TGTGCCAGCAGCGCCCGACAGGGAGCCTACTATGGCTACACCTTC. Translating gives CASSARQGAYYGYTF.

The genes are TRBV7-9 and TRBJ2-1; D perhaps matches TRBD2 (5 bases). V was shortened by 6 bases and J by 6 bases, with 18 bases between the two germline ends. Germline V gives CDR1 SEHNR, CDR2 FQNEAQ (reference sequence). This CDR3 has 15 amino acids. The CDR3 region is CASSSLRGSGNEQFF. The CDR3 DNA reads TGTGCCAGCAGTTCCCTTCGGGGTTCGGGCAATGAGCAGTTCTTC.